A single sample gave rise to the 9 T cell receptor beta chains below, sequenced in a study of OX40 agonist ivuxolimab in advanced cancers. TCRdb keeps only in-frame clones here, not all; method: immunoSEQ multiplex PCR. This table holds some 76,000 clones, around four fifths found once. Sequences were derived from CD4+ or CD8+ T cells sorted from blood, sampled in a trial of the OX40 agonist ivuxolimab. These receptors were taken from an adult with an advanced solid tumor such as melanoma, head and neck, liver or kidney cancer.

The V call is TRBV7-3, the J call TRBJ2-2; no reliable D call. Germline CDR1 SGHTA, CDR2 FQGTGA. Trimming stripped 1 base from V and 2 bases from J, with 5 bases between. This CDR3 comprises 14 residues. As DNA, the CDR3 is TGTGCCAGCAGCTTAATAACCAACACCGGGGAGCTGTTTTTT. Translation: CASSLITNTGELFF.

V usage is TRBV2 and J usage is TRBJ1-2; 7 bases line up with TRBD1. Germline CDR1 SNHLY, CDR2 FYNNEI. The trim removed 8 bases at V and 0 bases at J, leaving 6 bases unmatched. This CDR3 has 14 residues. The CDR3 nucleotides read TGTGCCAGCGTGGAACAGGGGACTAACTATGGCTACACCTTC. The encoded protein is CASVEQGTNYGYTF.

The chain uses TRBV12-5 and TRBJ2-3; D is unclear. From germline, CDR1 is LGHNT and CDR2 FRNRAP. V lost 6 bases and J 5 bases, leaving 15 bases between the germline ends. The CDR3 is 14 residues long. The CDR3 DNA reads as TGTGCTAGTGGCTCCACCACGATAAGAGATACGCAGTATTTT. It codes for CASGSTTIRDTQYF.

This clone appeared many times. V and J are TRBV6-6 and TRBJ1-4; tentatively, D is TRBD1 (6 bases). Trimming cost V 0 bases and J 7 bases, with 12 bases left between them. In germline, CDR1 is MNHNY, CDR2 SVGAGI (reference sequence). The CDR3 runs 15 residues. CDR3 region: CASSYSDSASEKLFF. CDR3 nucleotides: TGTGCCAGCAGTTACTCGGACAGTGCAAGTGAAAAACTGTTTTTT.

The rearrangement uses TRBV28 and TRBJ1-2; D ambiguous. V lost 10 bases and J 2 bases, leaving 23 bases between the germline ends. The length of the CDR3 is 16 residues. Germline CDR1 and CDR2: MDHEN and SYDVKM. The CDR3 here is CAIITGDGRDNYGYTF. CDR3 DNA sequence: TGTGCCATCATAACCGGAGACGGAAGAGACAACTATGGCTACACCTTC.

J is TRBJ1-5 and V is TRBV7-9; TRBD1 aligns across 7 bases. CDR3 length: 15 residues. The germline V gene encodes CDR1 SEHNR and CDR2 FQNEAQ (reference sequence). J was trimmed by 0 bases and V by 5 bases; bases with no gene match: 4. The CDR3 DNA sequence: TGTGCCAGCAGCATAAACAGGGGTAGCAATCAGCCCCAGCATTTT. This codes for CASSINRGSNQPQHF.

The rearrangement uses TRBV11-3 and TRBJ2-3; D possibly corresponds to TRBD2 (5 bases). V lost 5 bases, J lost 4 bases, and 7 bases lay in between. The CDR3 contains 12 residues. CDR1 is SGHNT, CDR2 YENEEA, per germline. CDR3 DNA: TGTGCCAGCAGCAATAGCGCAGATACGCAGTATTTT. Protein product: CASSNSADTQYF.

The V gene is TRBV29-1, the J gene TRBJ1-2; D gene ambiguous. Germline V gives CDR1 SQVTM, CDR2 ANQGSEA. This CDR3 has 10 amino acids. With 7 bases removed from V and 6 bases from J, the gap between germline ends came to 9 bases. CDR3 DNA: TGCAGCGCCTCCCGAGATGGCTACACCTTC. It codes for CSASRDGYTF.

This sequence joins TRBV7-9 and TRBJ2-7, with TRBD1 identical over 8 bases. The junction had 8 bases not matched to a gene; V was cut back by 3 bases and J by 7 bases. The CDR3 sequence is 14 residues long. Germline CDR1 SEHNR, CDR2 FQNEAQ (reference sequence). The CDR3 protein is CASSFGQGTGEQYF. The CDR3 DNA follows: TGTGCCAGCAGCTTCGGACAGGGAACAGGGGAGCAGTACTTC.